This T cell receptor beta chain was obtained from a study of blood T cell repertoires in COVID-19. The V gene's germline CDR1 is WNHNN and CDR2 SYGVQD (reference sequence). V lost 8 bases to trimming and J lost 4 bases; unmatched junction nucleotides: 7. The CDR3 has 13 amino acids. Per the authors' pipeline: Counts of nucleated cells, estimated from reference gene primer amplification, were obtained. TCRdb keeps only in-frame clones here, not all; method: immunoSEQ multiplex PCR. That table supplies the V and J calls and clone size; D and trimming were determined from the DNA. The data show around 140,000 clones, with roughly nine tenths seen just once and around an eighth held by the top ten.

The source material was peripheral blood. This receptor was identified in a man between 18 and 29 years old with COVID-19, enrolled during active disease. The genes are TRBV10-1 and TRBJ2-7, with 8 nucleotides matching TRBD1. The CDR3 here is CASSVGQGYEQYF. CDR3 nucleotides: TGCGCCAGCTCTGTAGGACAGGGATACGAGCAGTACTTC.